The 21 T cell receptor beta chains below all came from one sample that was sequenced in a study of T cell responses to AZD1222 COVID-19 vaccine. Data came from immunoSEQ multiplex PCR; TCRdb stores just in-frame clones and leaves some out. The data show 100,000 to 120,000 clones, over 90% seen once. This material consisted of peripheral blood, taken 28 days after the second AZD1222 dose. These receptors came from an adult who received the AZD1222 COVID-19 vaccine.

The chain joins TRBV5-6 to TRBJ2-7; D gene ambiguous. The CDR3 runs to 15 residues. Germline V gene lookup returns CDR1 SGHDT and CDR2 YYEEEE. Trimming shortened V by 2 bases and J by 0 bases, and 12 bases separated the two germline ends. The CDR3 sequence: CASSFLGYYSYEQYF. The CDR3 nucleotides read TGTGCCAGCAGCTTTCTGGGGTATTACTCCTACGAGCAGTACTTC.

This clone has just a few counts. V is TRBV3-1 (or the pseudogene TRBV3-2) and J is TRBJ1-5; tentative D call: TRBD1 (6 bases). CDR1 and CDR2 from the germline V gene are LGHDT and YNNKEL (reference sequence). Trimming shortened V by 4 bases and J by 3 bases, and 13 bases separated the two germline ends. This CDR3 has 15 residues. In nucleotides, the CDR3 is TGTGCCAGCAGCCCTGATGGACAGTACAATCAGCCCCAGCATTTT. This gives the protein CASSPDGQYNQPQHF.

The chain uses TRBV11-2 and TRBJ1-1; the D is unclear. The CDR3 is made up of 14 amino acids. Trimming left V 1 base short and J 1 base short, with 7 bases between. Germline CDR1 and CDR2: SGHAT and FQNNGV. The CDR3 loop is CASSLVEKNTEAFF. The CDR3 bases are TGTGCCAGCAGCTTAGTTGAGAAGAACACTGAAGCTTTCTTT.

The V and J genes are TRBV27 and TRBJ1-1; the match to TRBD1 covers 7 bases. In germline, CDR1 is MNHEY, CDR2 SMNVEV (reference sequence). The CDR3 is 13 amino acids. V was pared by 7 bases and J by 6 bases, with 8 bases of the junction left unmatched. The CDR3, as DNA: TGTGCCAGCACCTCTCGCGGGACAGCTGAAGCTTTCTTT. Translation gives CASTSRGTAEAFF.

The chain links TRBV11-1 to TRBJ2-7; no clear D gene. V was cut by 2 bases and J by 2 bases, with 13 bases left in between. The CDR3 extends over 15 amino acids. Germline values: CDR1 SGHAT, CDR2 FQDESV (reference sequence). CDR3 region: CASSLSARSPYEQYF. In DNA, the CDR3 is TGTGCCAGCAGCTTATCTGCCAGGAGCCCCTACGAGCAGTACTTC.

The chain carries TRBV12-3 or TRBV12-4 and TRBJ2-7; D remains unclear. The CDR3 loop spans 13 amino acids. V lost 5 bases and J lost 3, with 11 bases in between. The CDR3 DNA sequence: TGTGCCAGCAGTCCTCCGCTAGGCTACGAGCAGTACTTC. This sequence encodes CASSPPLGYEQYF.

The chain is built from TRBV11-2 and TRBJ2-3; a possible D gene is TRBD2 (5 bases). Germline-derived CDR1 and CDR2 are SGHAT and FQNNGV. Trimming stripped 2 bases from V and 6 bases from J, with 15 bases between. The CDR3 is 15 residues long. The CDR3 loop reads CASSLKSSRLDTQYF. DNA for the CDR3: TGTGCCAGCAGCTTAAAGTCTAGCCGGTTGGATACGCAGTATTTT.

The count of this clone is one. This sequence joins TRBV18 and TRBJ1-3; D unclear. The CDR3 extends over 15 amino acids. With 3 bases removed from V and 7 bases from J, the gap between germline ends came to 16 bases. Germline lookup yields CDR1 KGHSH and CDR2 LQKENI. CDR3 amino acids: CASSPQEVRSNTIYF. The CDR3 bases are TGTGCCAGCTCACCGCAGGAGGTCCGAAGCAACACCATATATTTT.

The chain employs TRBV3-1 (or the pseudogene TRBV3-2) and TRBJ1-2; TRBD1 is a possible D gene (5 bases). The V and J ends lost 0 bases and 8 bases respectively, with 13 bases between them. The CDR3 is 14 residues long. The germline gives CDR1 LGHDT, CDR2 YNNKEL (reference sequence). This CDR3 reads CASSQDLGGSGYTF. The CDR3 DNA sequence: TGTGCCAGCAGCCAAGATTTGGGGGGATCAGGCTACACCTTC.

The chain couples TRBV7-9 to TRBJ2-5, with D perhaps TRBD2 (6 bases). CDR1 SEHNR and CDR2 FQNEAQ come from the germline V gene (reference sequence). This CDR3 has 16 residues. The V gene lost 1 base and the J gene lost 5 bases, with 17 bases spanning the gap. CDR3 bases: TGTGCCAGCAGCTTAGTTGGTGGCAGGGCGGGGGAGACCCAGTACTTC. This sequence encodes CASSLVGGRAGETQYF.

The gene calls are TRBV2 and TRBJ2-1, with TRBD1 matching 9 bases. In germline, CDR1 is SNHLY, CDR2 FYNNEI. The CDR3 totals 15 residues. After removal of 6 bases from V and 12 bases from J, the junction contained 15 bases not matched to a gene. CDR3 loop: CASRSGTGFVWGQFF. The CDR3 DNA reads TGTGCCAGCAGGTCCGGGACAGGGTTTGTTTGGGGGCAGTTCTTC.

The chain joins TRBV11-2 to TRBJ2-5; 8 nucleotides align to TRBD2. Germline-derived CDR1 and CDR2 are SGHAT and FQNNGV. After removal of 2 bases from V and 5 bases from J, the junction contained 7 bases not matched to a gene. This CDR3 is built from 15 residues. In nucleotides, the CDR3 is TGTGCCAGCAGCTTAAGAGCGGGGGCTTGGGAGACCCAGTACTTC. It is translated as CASSLRAGAWETQYF.

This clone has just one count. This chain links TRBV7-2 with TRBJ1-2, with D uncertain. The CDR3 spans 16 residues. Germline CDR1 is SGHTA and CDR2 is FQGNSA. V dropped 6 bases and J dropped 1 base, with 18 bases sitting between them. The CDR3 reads CASSYSSGNRNYGYTF. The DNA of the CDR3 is TGTGCCAGCAGTTATAGTAGCGGGAACCGTAACTATGGCTACACCTTC.

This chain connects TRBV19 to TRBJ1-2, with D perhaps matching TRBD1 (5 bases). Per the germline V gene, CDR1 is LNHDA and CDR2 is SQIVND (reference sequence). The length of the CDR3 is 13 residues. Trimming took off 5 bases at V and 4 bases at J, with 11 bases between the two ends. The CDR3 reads CASSPGDVYGYTF. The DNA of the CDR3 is TGTGCCAGTAGTCCGGGGGACGTCTATGGCTACACCTTC.

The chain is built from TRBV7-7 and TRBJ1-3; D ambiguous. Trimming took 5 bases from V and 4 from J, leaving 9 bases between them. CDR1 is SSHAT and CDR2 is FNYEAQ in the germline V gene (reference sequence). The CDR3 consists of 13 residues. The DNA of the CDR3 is TGTGCCAGCAGCAGCCAGTTCGGAAACACCATATATTTT. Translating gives CASSSQFGNTIYF.

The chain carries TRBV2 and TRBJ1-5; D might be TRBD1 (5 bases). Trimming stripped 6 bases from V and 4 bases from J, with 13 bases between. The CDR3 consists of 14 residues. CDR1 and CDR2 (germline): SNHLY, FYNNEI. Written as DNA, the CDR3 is TGTGCCAGCAGGGGCCCCAGGGATAATCAGCCCCAGCATTTT. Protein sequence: CASRGPRDNQPQHF.

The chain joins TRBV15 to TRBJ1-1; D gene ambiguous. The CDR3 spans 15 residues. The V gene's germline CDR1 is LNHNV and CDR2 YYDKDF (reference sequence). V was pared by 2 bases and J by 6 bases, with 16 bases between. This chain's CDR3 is CATSRPRTVNAEAFF. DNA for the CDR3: TGTGCCACCAGCAGACCGCGTACTGTAAACGCTGAAGCTTTCTTT.

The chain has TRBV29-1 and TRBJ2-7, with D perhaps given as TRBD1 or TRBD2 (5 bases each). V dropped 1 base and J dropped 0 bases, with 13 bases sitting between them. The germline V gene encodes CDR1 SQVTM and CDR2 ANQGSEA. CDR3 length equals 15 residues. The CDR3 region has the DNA TGCAGCGTTGAAGTTAGGGGACCCTACTCCTACGAGCAGTACTTC. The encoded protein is CSVEVRGPYSYEQYF.

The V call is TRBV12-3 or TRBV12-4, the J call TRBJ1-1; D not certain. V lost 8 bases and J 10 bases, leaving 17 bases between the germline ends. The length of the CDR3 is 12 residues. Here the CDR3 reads CASRTTRALAFF. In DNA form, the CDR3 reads TGTGCCAGCCGCACGACACGGGCACTAGCTTTCTTT.

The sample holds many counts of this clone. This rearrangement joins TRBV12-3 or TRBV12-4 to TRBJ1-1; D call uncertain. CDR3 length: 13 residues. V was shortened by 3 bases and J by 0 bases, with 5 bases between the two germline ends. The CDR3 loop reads CASSFDMNTEAFF. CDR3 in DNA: TGTGCCAGCAGTTTTGACATGAACACTGAAGCTTTCTTT.

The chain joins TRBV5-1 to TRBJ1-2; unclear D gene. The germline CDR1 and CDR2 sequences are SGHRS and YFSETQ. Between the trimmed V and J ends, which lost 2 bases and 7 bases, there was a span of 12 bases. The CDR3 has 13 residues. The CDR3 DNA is TGCGCCAGCAGCTTTGGTGGAGGTTTTGGCTACACCTTC. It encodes CASSFGGGFGYTF.